This T cell receptor (beta chain) originates from a study of blood T cell repertoires in COVID-19. Background on the study: T cells, B-cell-depleted T cells, or PBMCs provided the cDNA or gDNA that served as material.

Some clones are missing from TCRdb's copy, which holds only in-frame ones; the method was immunoSEQ multiplex PCR. The data show approximately 76,000 clones, approximately 80% seen once. V lost 5 bases to trimming and J lost 3 bases; unmatched junction nucleotides: 4. The CDR3 is 15 amino acids. CDR1 is MNHEY and CDR2 is SVGAGI in the germline V gene. The chain joins TRBV6-5 to TRBJ2-1, with TRBD1 matching over 10 bases. The receptor's source is a woman aged 55-69 years with acute or convalescent COVID-19. The sample consisted of peripheral blood. In DNA form, the CDR3 reads TGTGCCAGCAGTCTTAGGGACAGGGGCTACAATGAGCAGTTCTTC. Protein: CASSLRDRGYNEQFF.